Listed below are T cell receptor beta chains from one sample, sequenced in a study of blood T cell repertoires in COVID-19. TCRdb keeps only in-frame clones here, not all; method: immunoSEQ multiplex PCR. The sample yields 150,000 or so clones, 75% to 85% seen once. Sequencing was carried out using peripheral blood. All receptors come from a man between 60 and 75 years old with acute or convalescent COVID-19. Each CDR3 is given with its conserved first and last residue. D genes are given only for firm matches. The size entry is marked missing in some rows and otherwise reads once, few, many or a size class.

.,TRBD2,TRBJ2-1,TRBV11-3,CASSLSTSGRSEQFF,TGTGCCAGCAGCTTGTCGACTAGCGGGAGGAGTGAGCAGTTCTTC
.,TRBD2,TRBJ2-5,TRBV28,CASSLLGTSGNVQETQYF,TGTGCCAGCAGTTTATTGGGGACTAGCGGGAACGTTCAAGAGACCCAGTACTTC
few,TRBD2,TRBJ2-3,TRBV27,CASSFREGDTQYF,TGTGCCAGCAGTTTTCGGGAGGGGGATACGCAGTATTTT
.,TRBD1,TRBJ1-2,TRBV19,CASSMAGTGGYGYTF,TGTGCCAGTAGTATGGCCGGGACAGGGGGTTATGGCTACACCTTC
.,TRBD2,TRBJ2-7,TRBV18,CASSPPSGPSEQYF,TGTGCCAGCTCGCCCCCTAGCGGCCCCTCCGAGCAGTACTTC
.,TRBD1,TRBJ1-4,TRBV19,CASSKLGQPNEKLFF,TGTGCCAGTAGTAAATTGGGACAGCCTAATGAAAAACTGTTTTTT
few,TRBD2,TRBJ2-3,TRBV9,CASSVGSGGALDTQYF,TGTGCCAGCAGTGTAGGCAGCGGGGGGGCATTAGATACGCAGTATTTT
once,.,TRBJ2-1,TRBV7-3,CASSLKSSATQDEQFF,TGTGCCAGCAGCTTAAAGTCTAGCGCGACCCAGGATGAGCAGTTCTTC
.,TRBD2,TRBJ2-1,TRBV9,CASSSRLAGGPIDEQFF,TGTGCCAGCAGCTCGAGACTAGCGGGAGGGCCTATAGATGAGCAGTTCTTC
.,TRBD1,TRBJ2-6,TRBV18,CASSRGTGALSGANVLTF,TGTGCCAGCTCTCGCGGGACAGGGGCTCTCTCTGGGGCCAACGTCCTGACTTTC
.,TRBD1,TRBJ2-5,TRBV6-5,CASRAGTGFQETQYF,TGTGCCAGCAGGGCCGGGACAGGGTTTCAAGAGACCCAGTACTTC
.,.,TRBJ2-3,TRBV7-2,CASSLQIRGGTDTQYF,TGTGCCAGCAGCTTACAGATCAGGGGAGGGACAGATACGCAGTATTTT
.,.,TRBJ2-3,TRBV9,CASSVVGATDTQYF,TGTGCCAGCAGCGTAGTGGGGGCCACAGATACGCAGTATTTT
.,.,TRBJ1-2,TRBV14,CASSQDSGRDHYGYTF,TGTGCCAGCAGCCAAGATTCAGGGCGGGACCACTATGGCTACACCTTC
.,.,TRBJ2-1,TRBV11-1,CASSPAGASRGGEQFF,TGTGCCAGCAGCCCCGCGGGGGCCTCCCGAGGGGGTGAGCAGTTCTTC
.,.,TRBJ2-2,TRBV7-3,CASSSNSGGELFF,TGTGCCAGCAGCTCCAACAGTGGCGGGGAGCTGTTTTTT
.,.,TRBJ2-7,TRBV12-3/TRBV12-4,CASSSAVYEQYF,TGTGCCAGCAGTTCCGCAGTCTACGAGCAGTACTTC
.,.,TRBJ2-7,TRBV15,CATSGRDSTYEQYF,TGTGCCACCAGCGGCAGGGACTCAACCTACGAGCAGTACTTC
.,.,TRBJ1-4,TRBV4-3,CASSQDRQVSTEKLFF,TGCGCCAGCAGCCAAGATCGTCAGGTTTCAACCGAAAAACTGTTTTTT
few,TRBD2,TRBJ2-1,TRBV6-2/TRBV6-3,CASSSGGPYNEQFF,TGTGCCAGCAGTTCGGGGGGGCCCTACAATGAGCAGTTCTTC
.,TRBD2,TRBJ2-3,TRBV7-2,CASSHKTSGSSTDTQYF,TGTGCCAGCAGCCACAAAACTAGCGGGAGTTCCACAGATACGCAGTATTTT
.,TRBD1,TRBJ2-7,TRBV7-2,CASSSQAAGGFEQYF,TGTGCCAGCAGCTCCCAGGCGGCAGGGGGCTTCGAGCAGTACTTC
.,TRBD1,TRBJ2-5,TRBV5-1,CASSLLQGYQETQYF,TGCGCCAGCAGCCTGTTACAGGGGTACCAAGAGACCCAGTACTTC
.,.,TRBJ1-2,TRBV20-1,CSARVAAGYTF,TGCAGTGCTAGAGTCGCGGCTGGCTACACCTTC
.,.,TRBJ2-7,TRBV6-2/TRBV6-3,CASSPQGGATYEQYF,TGTGCCAGCAGTCCCCAGGGCGGGGCAACCTACGAGCAGTACTTC
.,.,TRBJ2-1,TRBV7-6,CASSLALKGTGNEQFF,TGTGCCAGCAGCTTAGCGCTCAAGGGTACGGGGAATGAGCAGTTCTTC
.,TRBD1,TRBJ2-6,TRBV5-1,CASSTSGQGSGANVLTF,TGCGCCAGCAGCACGTCGGGACAGGGGTCCGGGGCCAACGTCCTGACTTTC
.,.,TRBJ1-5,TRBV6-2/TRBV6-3,CASSYAREAGNQPQHF,TGTGCCAGCAGTTATGCAAGGGAGGCAGGCAATCAACCCCAGCATTTT
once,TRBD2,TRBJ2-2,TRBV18,CASSFLAGLHTGELFF,TGTGCCAGCTCATTTCTAGCGGGTCTTCACACCGGGGAGCTGTTTTTT
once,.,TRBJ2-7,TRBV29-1,CSVEQGANYEQYF,TGCAGCGTTGAACAAGGGGCGAACTACGAGCAGTACTTC
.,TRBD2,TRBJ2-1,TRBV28,CTSRTSGVGIGPYNEQFF,TGTACCAGCCGGACTAGCGGGGTTGGGATAGGGCCCTACAATGAGCAGTTCTTC
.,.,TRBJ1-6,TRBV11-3,CASSLRAGSPLHF,TGTGCCAGCAGCTTAAGGGCGGGTTCACCCCTCCACTTT
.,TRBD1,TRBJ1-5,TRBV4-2,CASSQDGGDRGNQPQHF,TGTGCCAGCAGCCAAGATGGGGGGGACAGGGGCAATCAGCCCCAGCATTTT
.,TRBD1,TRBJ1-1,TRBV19,CASSIPRQGAAFF,TGTGCCAGTAGTATCCCCCGACAGGGTGCGGCTTTCTTT
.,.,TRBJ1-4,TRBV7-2,CASTPSGGTNEKLFF,TGTGCCAGCACCCCGTCGGGAGGGACCAATGAAAAACTGTTTTTT
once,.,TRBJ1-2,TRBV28,CASSLEVRGYTF,TGTGCCAGCAGCCTGGAGGTTCGTGGCTACACCTTC
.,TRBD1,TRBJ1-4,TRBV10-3,CAISPGTVGNEKLFF,TGTGCCATCAGCCCCGGGACAGTCGGTAATGAAAAACTGTTTTTT
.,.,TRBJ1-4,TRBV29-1,CSGHTGTGGGKLFF,TGCAGCGGCCATACCGGGACGGGAGGGGGAAAACTGTTTTTT
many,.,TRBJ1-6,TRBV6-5,CASSTLESQGVLENF,TGTGCCAGCAGTACCCTAGAGTCACAGGGCGTTCTAGAGAATTTT
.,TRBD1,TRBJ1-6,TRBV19,CASSTRQGWNSPLHF,TGTGCCAGTAGTACCAGACAGGGGTGGAATTCACCCCTCCACTTT
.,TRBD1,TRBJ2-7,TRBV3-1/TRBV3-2,CASSRQTGSYEQYF,TGTGCCAGCAGCCGCCAGACAGGGTCCTACGAGCAGTACTTC
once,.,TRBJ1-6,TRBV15,CATSRPSDSSPLHF,TGTGCCACCAGCAGGCCCTCCGACAGTTCACCCCTCCACTTT